A single sample is the source of the 9 T cell receptor beta chains below, sequenced in a study of breast tumors, draining lymph nodes, adjacent tissues. Breast cancer patients provided tissue from their axillary draining lymph nodes. A single record per CDR3 protein comes from TCRdb applying MiXCR to the multiplex PCR reads. In the table there are some 170,000 distinct CDR3 sequences, 25% to 40% of which are singletons. Sequenced input: axillary lymph node tissue. The origin of the receptors is a female donor with breast cancer. Some clones in this sample may be carry-over from other donors' samples.

This clonotype occurred many times. This chain connects TRBV9 to TRBJ2-5; TRBD2 aligns across 10 bases. This CDR3 comprises 15 residues. Germline V gene data show CDR1 as SGDLS and CDR2 as YYNGEE. The ends lost 3 bases at V and 1 base at J; junction bases unmatched: 3. The CDR3 region is CASSGSGGTQETQYF. CDR3 nucleotides: TGTGCCAGCAGCGGTAGCGGGGGGACCCAAGAGACCCAGTACTTC.

The rearrangement links TRBV5-1 to TRBJ1-1, with 8 bases aligning to TRBD1. The CDR3 length is 14 residues. Trimming removed 4 bases from V and 3 bases from J; junction bases left unmatched: 5. Germline values: CDR1 SGHRS, CDR2 YFSETQ. In DNA, the CDR3 is TGCGCCAGCAGCCCGACAGGGGATGACACTGAAGCTTTCTTT. Translating it yields CASSPTGDDTEAFF.

This clonotype was observed once. The chain combines TRBV29-1 with TRBJ2-7; 7 bases map to TRBD1. The V gene's germline CDR1 is SQVTM and CDR2 ANQGSEA. CDR3 length: 12 residues. V lost 7 bases to trimming and J lost 3 bases; unmatched junction nucleotides: 6. As DNA, the CDR3 is TGCAGCGCCGTCGGGACAGACTACGAGCAGTACTTC. Translated, it gives CSAVGTDYEQYF.

This clonotype was found many times. A much bigger clone sits one base away, suggesting this may be a read error. The chain links TRBV20-1 to TRBJ1-2; maybe TRBD1 (6 bases). Germline-derived CDR1 and CDR2 are DFQATT and SNEGSKA (reference sequence). CDR3 length: 13 amino acids. Trimming left V 6 bases short and J 10 bases short, with 21 bases between. The DNA for the CDR3 is TGCAGTGCCAGACCACAACAGGGAGATGCCTACACCTTC. Translation: CSARPQQGDAYTF.

On this clonotype itself: A read error is possible here, since a much larger clone lies one base away. The CDR3, as DNA: TGTGCCTGCAGCTTAAAACTGACAGGGACTAGCAATCAGCCCCAGCATTTT. Translated: CACSLKLTGTSNQPQHF. The chain employs TRBV7-2 and TRBJ1-5, with TRBD1 matching 7 bases. The germline V gene encodes CDR1 SGHTA and CDR2 FQGNSA. CDR3 size: 17 residues.

This clonotype was seen ten or more times. V usage is TRBV5-1 and J usage is TRBJ2-1; 8 nucleotides align to TRBD1. The CDR3 runs 18 residues. V was pared by 0 bases and J by 2 bases, with 10 bases of the junction left unmatched. Germline assignment: CDR1 SGHRS and CDR2 YFSETQ. The CDR3: CASSLVSSSQGAYNEQFF. In DNA form, the CDR3 reads TGCGCCAGCAGCTTGGTGTCCTCCTCACAGGGGGCCTACAATGAGCAGTTCTTC. Full variable domain (remainder filled in from reference TRBV5-1 and TRBJ2-1): KAGVTQTPRYLIKTRGQQVTLSCSPISGHRSVSWYQQTPGQGLQFLFEYFSETQRNKGNFPGRFSGRQFSNSRSEMNVSTLELGDSALYLCASSLVSSSQGAYNEQFFGPGTRLTVL.

This clonotype was picked up many times. The V and J genes are TRBV27 and TRBJ2-2; TRBD1 agrees at 8 bases. The CDR3 is 15 residues long. From germline, CDR1 is MNHEY and CDR2 SMNVEV (reference sequence). Germline trimming cut 3 bases from V and 1 base from J; bases unmatched to any gene: 1. The CDR3: CASSLDRVNTGELFF. CDR3 coding DNA: TGTGCCAGCAGTTTGGACAGGGTGAACACCGGGGAGCTGTTTTTT.

This sequence joins TRBV12-3 or TRBV12-4 and TRBJ1-1, with a tentative D call TRBD1 (5 bases). CDR3 length: 14 amino acids. V lost 6 bases, J lost 4 bases, and 15 bases lay in between. The CDR3 is CASSLAGASTEAFF. The CDR3 nucleotides read TGTGCCAGCAGCCTAGCTGGGGCGAGCACTGAAGCTTTCTTT.

This clonotype has ten or more counts. The chain carries TRBV5-8 and TRBJ2-7, with 11 bases matching TRBD2. The CDR3 loop spans 15 amino acids. Per germline, CDR1 SGHTS and CDR2 YDEGEE. With 2 bases clipped from V and 3 bases from J, the junction kept 4 bases outside the gene matches. CDR3 amino acids: CASSLPGLADYEQYF. CDR3 coding DNA: TGTGCCAGCAGCTTACCGGGACTAGCGGACTACGAGCAGTACTTC.